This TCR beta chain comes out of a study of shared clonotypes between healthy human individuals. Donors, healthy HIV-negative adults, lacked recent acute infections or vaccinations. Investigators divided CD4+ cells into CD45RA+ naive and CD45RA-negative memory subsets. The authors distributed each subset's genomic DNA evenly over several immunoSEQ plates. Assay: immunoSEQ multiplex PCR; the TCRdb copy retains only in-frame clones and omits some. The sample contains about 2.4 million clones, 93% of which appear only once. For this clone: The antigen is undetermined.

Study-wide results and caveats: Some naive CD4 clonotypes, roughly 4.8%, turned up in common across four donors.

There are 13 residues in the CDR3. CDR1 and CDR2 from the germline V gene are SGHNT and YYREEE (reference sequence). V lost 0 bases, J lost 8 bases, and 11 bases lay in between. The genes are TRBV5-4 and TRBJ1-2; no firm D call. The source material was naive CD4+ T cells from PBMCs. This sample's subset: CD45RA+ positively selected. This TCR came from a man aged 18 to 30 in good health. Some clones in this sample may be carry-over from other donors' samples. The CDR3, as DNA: TGTGCCAGCAGCTTGGACCAGGACGGCGGCTACACCTTC. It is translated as CASSLDQDGGYTF.